One sample yielded the 16 T cell receptor beta chains listed below, sequenced in a study of patients and donors after allogeneic stem cell transplantation. MiXCR, run by TCRdb on the RT-PCR reads, gives a single entry per CDR3 protein. Among roughly 880,000 distinct CDR3 sequences listed, approximately 18% were seen once. The sequenced material came from blood, either unsorted or a sorted T cell fraction (not recorded which). The receptors here all came from a human donor who was either an allogeneic HSCT recipient or a stem cell or donor lymphocyte infusion donor (not recorded which). It is not recorded whose cells these are; they may come from a transplant donor.

The V gene is TRBV5-1, the J gene TRBJ1-2; TRBD1 matches at 9 bases. The junction had 13 bases not matched to a gene; V was cut back by 0 bases and J by 7 bases. The germline V gene encodes CDR1 SGHRS and CDR2 YFSETQ. This CDR3 has 17 residues. The chain's CDR3 is CASSLAASGTGSFGYTF. The CDR3, as DNA: TGCGCCAGCAGCTTGGCGGCGTCCGGGACAGGGAGTTTTGGCTACACCTTC.

The chain has TRBV14 and TRBJ2-7, with TRBD2 as a possible D gene (5 bases). The germline gives CDR1 SGHDN, CDR2 FVKESK. The CDR3 consists of 14 residues. With 3 bases removed from V and 5 bases from J, the gap between germline ends came to 14 bases. CDR3 loop: CASSHGGLGHEQYF. The CDR3 nucleotides are TGTGCCAGCAGCCACGGCGGGTTAGGACACGAGCAGTACTTC.

The V gene is TRBV15, the J gene TRBJ2-4; unclear D gene. V lost 0 bases and J lost 6, with 15 bases in between. In germline, CDR1 is LNHNV, CDR2 YYDKDF (reference sequence). The CDR3 runs to 16 residues. The CDR3 sequence is CATSRDPAGRGNIQYF. The CDR3 region has the DNA TGTGCCACCAGCAGAGACCCGGCAGGCAGAGGAAACATTCAGTACTTC.

The sample holds a few counts of this clonotype. The chain couples TRBV20-1 to TRBJ1-6; 7 nucleotides agree with TRBD1. Germline CDR1 reads DFQATT; CDR2 reads SNEGSKA (reference sequence). V was pared by 2 bases and J by 8 bases, with 6 bases of the junction left unmatched. This CDR3 comprises 14 residues. CDR3 loop: CSARPWDRHSPLHF. The CDR3, as DNA: TGCAGTGCTAGACCCTGGGACAGACATTCACCCCTCCACTTT.

This clonotype was counted between two and nine times. The V gene is TRBV24-1, the J gene TRBJ2-7; 7 bases are a match to TRBD1. V shed 5 bases, J shed 2 bases, and the junction held 8 bases outside the gene matches. Germline CDR1 KGHDR, CDR2 SFDVKD. The CDR3 runs 15 residues. CDR3 coding DNA: TGTGCCACCAGTGGGGCAGGGGGTAACCCCTACGAGCAGTACTTC. Protein: CATSGAGGNPYEQYF.

This rearrangement joins TRBV12-3 or TRBV12-4 to TRBJ2-7, with a weak D call TRBD1 (5 bases). The CDR3 covers 15 residues. V was pared by 6 bases and J by 3 bases, with 18 bases between. This CDR3 reads CASSLGAGPIYEQYF. The CDR3 DNA is TGTGCCAGCAGCCTAGGGGCTGGGCCGATCTACGAGCAGTACTTC.

This clonotype was seen a handful of times. The J gene is TRBJ1-5, the V gene TRBV15; D not resolved. CDR1 is LNHNV, CDR2 YYDKDF, per germline (reference sequence). The germline V and J ends were trimmed by 0 bases and 7 bases, with 10 bases remaining between them. CDR3 size: 14 residues. CDR3 sequence (DNA): TGTGCCACCAGCAGAGATACGTTATCCCAGCCCCAGCATTTT. This codes for CATSRDTLSQPQHF.

This chain uses TRBV25-1 with TRBJ2-4, with D tentatively TRBD2 (5 bases). CDR1 is MGHDK and CDR2 is SYGVNS in the germline V gene. V lost 5 bases, J lost 4 bases, and 9 bases lay in between. The CDR3 covers 13 residues. The CDR3 coding sequence is TGTGCCAGCAGTACTACGGGAAAAAACATTCAGTACTTC. Protein sequence: CASSTTGKNIQYF.

The chain uses TRBV18 and TRBJ1-5, with 9 positions matching TRBD1. Germline CDR1 KGHSH, CDR2 LQKENI. The CDR3 covers 13 residues. V trimming: 4 bases; J trimming: 10 bases; junction bases outside the gene matches: 5. CDR3 sequence (DNA): TGTGCCAGCTCACAGGGACAGGGAAGCCCCCAGCATTTT. Protein product: CASSQGQGSPQHF.

This chain links TRBV11-2 with TRBJ1-5, with D tentatively TRBD1 (5 bases). This CDR3 region has 18 residues. Germline V CDR1 and CDR2: SGHAT, FQNNGV. The germline V and J ends were trimmed by 5 bases and 0 bases, with 20 bases remaining between them. The CDR3 DNA reads as TGTGCCAGCAGCCCGGGACTGGGGCGAGCTAATAGCAATCAGCCCCAGCATTTT. Translated: CASSPGLGRANSNQPQHF.

The chain employs TRBV20-1 and TRBJ1-5; possible D gene TRBD1, 5 bases. The CDR3 contains 14 residues. V lost 2 bases, J lost 0 bases, and 8 bases lay in between. The germline V gene encodes CDR1 DFQATT and CDR2 SNEGSKA (reference sequence). CDR3 in amino acids: CSARKGSSNQPQHF. As DNA, the CDR3 is TGCAGTGCTAGAAAGGGGAGTAGCAATCAGCCCCAGCATTTT.

This clonotype was detected a few times. CDR3 coding DNA: TGCGCCAGCAGCCACGGACAGGGGCTCAACTACGAGCAGTACTTC. Protein product: CASSHGQGLNYEQYF. The chain recombines TRBV5-1 with TRBJ2-7; TRBD1 agrees at 9 bases. Germline trimming cut 4 bases from V and 3 bases from J; bases unmatched to any gene: 8. The germline V gene has CDR1 SGHRS and CDR2 YFSETQ. The CDR3 sequence is 15 residues long.

V usage is TRBV5-1 and J usage is TRBJ1-4; 8 nucleotides align to TRBD1. Germline lookup yields CDR1 SGHRS and CDR2 YFSETQ. The V gene end was trimmed by 4 bases and the J gene end by 1 base; junction bases not matched to a gene: 15. There are 19 residues in the CDR3. CDR3 bases: TGCGCCAGCAGCAACTCAGTACAGGGGGGAGAGGAAACTAATGAAAAACTGTTTTTT. It yields the protein CASSNSVQGGEETNEKLFF.

This clonotype was recorded at least ten times. This chain connects TRBV12-3 or TRBV12-4 to TRBJ2-5; 9 bases fit TRBD2. The J segment lost 6 bases and the V segment lost 7 bases, leaving 18 bases of the junction unmatched. The CDR3 length is 17 residues. The CDR3 loop reads CASTSGFRREGIQTQYF. CDR3 nucleotides: TGTGCCAGCACGAGCGGATTTCGGCGGGAGGGCATACAGACCCAGTACTTC.

The V and J genes are TRBV6-5 and TRBJ1-1, with D perhaps matching TRBD1 (6 bases). Trimming cost V 3 bases and J 3 bases, with 8 bases left between them. The CDR3 extends over 13 amino acids. CDR1 and CDR2 from the germline V gene are MNHEY and SVGAGI. The CDR3: CASSYRQDTEAFF. CDR3 nucleotide sequence: TGTGCCAGCAGTTATCGACAGGACACTGAAGCTTTCTTT.

This clonotype showed up just a few times. V gene TRBV7-9 combines with J gene TRBJ2-7, with unresolved D. V lost 2 bases and J 6 bases, leaving 8 bases between the germline ends. This CDR3 is 12 amino acids long. The V gene's germline CDR1 is SEHNR and CDR2 FQNEAQ (reference sequence). The CDR3 region is CASSLISSEQYF. The CDR3 DNA follows: TGTGCCAGCAGCTTAATCTCGTCCGAGCAGTACTTC.